The 21 T cell receptor beta chains listed next were all sequenced from one sample in a study of shared clonotypes between healthy human individuals. This table comes from immunoSEQ multiplex PCR, and its TCRdb copy is limited to in-frame clones, with some not included. Here the sample spans about 2.3 million clones, around 93% being singletons. The specimen was naive CD4+ T cells from PBMCs. As to subset: CD45RA+ positively selected. The source is a man between 18 and 35 years old in good health. Some clones in this sample may be carry-over from other donors' samples.

V and J are TRBV20-1 and TRBJ2-1; D is unresolved. Germline V lookup: CDR1 DFQATT, CDR2 SNEGSKA (reference sequence). V was trimmed by 2 bases and J by 5 bases, leaving 1 base between them. CDR3 length: 10 residues. The CDR3 sequence: CSARHNEQFF. The CDR3 coding sequence is TGCAGTGCTAGACACAATGAGCAGTTCTTC.

This chain's CDR3 is CACGGDPNYGYTF. Here the CDR3 DNA reads TGTGCCTGCGGCGGGGATCCTAACTATGGCTACACCTTC. V usage is TRBV28 and J usage is TRBJ1-2; D is uncertain. The CDR3 spans 13 residues. Deletions cut 11 bases from V and 0 bases from J, with 13 bases between. Germline V gene lookup returns CDR1 MDHEN and CDR2 SYDVKM.

This clone came up a few times. The CDR3 region is CASSYGTEGFPSGRAFF. DNA for the CDR3: TGCGCCAGCAGCTACGGGACAGAGGGTTTCCCATCAGGGCGGGCTTTCTTT. This chain connects TRBV4-1 to TRBJ1-1, with 7 bases that match TRBD1. The length of the CDR3 is 17 residues. CDR1 and CDR2 from the germline V gene are MGHRA and YSYEKL. V gave up 5 bases and J gave up 11 bases; unmatched junction bases: 23.

This clone has more than one count but fewer than ten. The CDR3 sequence is CASSAIPAETTEAFF. The CDR3 DNA reads as TGTGCCAGCAGCGCGATACCCGCAGAGACGACTGAAGCTTTCTTT. The chain combines TRBV9 with TRBJ1-1; D uncertain. Trimming cost V 3 bases and J 5 bases, with 17 bases left between them. The length of the CDR3 is 15 residues. Germline V gene data show CDR1 as SGDLS and CDR2 as YYNGEE.

The chain carries TRBV6-5 and TRBJ1-4; weak D call: TRBD1 (5 bases). CDR1 is MNHEY and CDR2 is SVGAGI in the germline V gene. Trimming took off 6 bases at V and 8 bases at J, with 16 bases between the two ends. CDR3 length equals 14 residues. As DNA, the CDR3 is TGTGCCAGCAGGGACACAGCCCTCGGAGAAAAACTGTTTTTT. As protein: CASRDTALGEKLFF.

The chain recombines TRBV19 with TRBJ2-1, with 7 bases matching TRBD2. The CDR3 is 15 amino acids. Unmatched junction bases numbered 6, after V lost 4 bases and J lost 3 bases. Germline values: CDR1 LNHDA, CDR2 SQIVND (reference sequence). CDR3 sequence reads: CASSRSGNVYNEQFF. As DNA, the CDR3 is TGTGCCAGTAGTAGGAGCGGGAATGTCTACAATGAGCAGTTCTTC.

For the CDR3, the DNA is TGTGCCAGCAGCTTTGGGACGGGACAGGGTAGGACTGAAGCTTTCTTT. Residues: CASSFGTGQGRTEAFF. The chain recombines TRBV5-4 with TRBJ1-1; 9 bases map to TRBD1. The CDR3 is 16 residues long. The V gene's germline CDR1 is SGHNT and CDR2 YYREEE (reference sequence). V lost 2 bases, J lost 5 bases, and 10 bases stayed unmatched.

The chain recombines TRBV4-2 with TRBJ2-1; D possibly corresponds to TRBD1 (6 bases). The CDR3 sequence is 16 residues long. V lost 3 bases, J lost 7 bases, and 19 bases lay in between. Germline values: CDR1 LGHNA, CDR2 YNFKEQ. CDR3 in amino acids: CASSHNGQLLRNEQFF. The CDR3 DNA follows: TGTGCCAGCAGCCATAACGGACAGCTACTTAGGAATGAGCAGTTCTTC.

This clone came up once. The rearrangement uses TRBV25-1 and TRBJ2-7; tentatively, D is TRBD1 or TRBD2 (5 bases each). The length of the CDR3 is 14 residues. From germline, CDR1 is MGHDK and CDR2 SYGVNS. V gave up 6 bases and J gave up 0 bases, with 12 bases separating them. As DNA, the CDR3 is TGTGCCAGCAGCAGAATTGGGGGCTCCTACGAGCAGTACTTC. It specifies CASSRIGGSYEQYF.

The CDR3: CASMVGGSRNEQFF. The DNA of the CDR3 is TGTGCCAGCATGGTAGGAGGTTCTAGGAATGAGCAGTTCTTC. This chain connects TRBV28 to TRBJ2-1; D is possibly TRBD2 (5 bases). This CDR3 comprises 14 residues. Germline V CDR1 and CDR2: MDHEN, SYDVKM. Trimming took 7 bases from V and 7 from J, leaving 17 bases between them.

The gene calls are TRBV19 and TRBJ1-6; D not resolved. Germline V gene data show CDR1 as LNHDA and CDR2 as SQIVND (reference sequence). This CDR3 comprises 13 residues. Trimming took 0 bases from V and 14 from J, leaving 11 bases between them. The DNA for the CDR3 is TGTGCCAGTAGTATAGATCCGACATCCGCCCTCCACTTT. Protein: CASSIDPTSALHF.

This clone was seen just once. The chain is built from TRBV5-1 and TRBJ2-2, with unresolved D. Trimming pared 5 bases from V and 6 bases from J, leaving 11 bases between. Germline V gives CDR1 SGHRS, CDR2 YFSETQ. The CDR3 runs to 13 residues. The CDR3 DNA follows: TGCGCCAGCAGACCATCGACTTCCGGGGAGCTGTTTTTT. Protein sequence: CASRPSTSGELFF.

This chain links TRBV25-1 with TRBJ2-5, with D maybe TRBD1 (5 bases). The germline V gene encodes CDR1 MGHDK and CDR2 SYGVNS. The CDR3 spans 13 residues. The V end was cut by 4 bases, the J end by 6 bases, with 12 bases between. CDR3 residues: CASSVAGMKTQYF. The DNA for the CDR3 is TGTGCCAGCAGTGTGGCAGGGATGAAGACCCAGTACTTC. Full variable domain (missing parts from reference TRBV25-1 and TRBJ2-5): EADIYQTPRYLVIGTGKKITLECSQTMGHDKMYWYQQDPGMELHLIHYSYGVNSTEKGDLSSESTVSRIRTEHFPLTLESARPSHTSQYLCASSVAGMKTQYFGPGTRLLVL.

This chain links TRBV28 with TRBJ1-4; D may be TRBD1 (6 bases). The CDR3 is made up of 14 amino acids. Germline V gene data show CDR1 as MDHEN and CDR2 as SYDVKM. Trimming shortened V by 6 bases and J by 6 bases, and 14 bases separated the two germline ends. CDR3 DNA: TGTGCCAGCAGCCGAGGGGGTTGGGATGAAAAACTGTTTTTT. Protein: CASSRGGWDEKLFF.

This rearrangement joins TRBV28 to TRBJ1-4; D is possibly TRBD1 (5 bases). V lost 6 bases, J lost 8 bases, and 19 bases lay in between. The CDR3 is 15 residues long. Looked up from germline, CDR1 is MDHEN and CDR2 is SYDVKM. The CDR3 bases are TGTGCCAGCAGGCCACCGGGACTTCTTTTCGAAAAACTGTTTTTT. Protein sequence: CASRPPGLLFEKLFF.

The J gene is TRBJ1-1, the V gene TRBV10-3, with D perhaps matching TRBD1 (5 bases). CDR3 length: 17 amino acids. The germline CDR1 and CDR2 sequences are ENHRY and SYGVKD. V lost 7 bases to trimming and J lost 3 bases, with 24 bases between them. CDR3 in amino acids: CAIKPSLGGTRDTEAFF. The CDR3, as DNA: TGTGCCATCAAACCCTCACTCGGGGGGACGAGGGACACTGAAGCTTTCTTT.

This rearrangement joins TRBV15 to TRBJ2-7; 9 bases are shared with TRBD1. The CDR3 contains 16 residues. Germline assignment: CDR1 LNHNV and CDR2 YYDKDF (reference sequence). V was pared by 1 base and J by 5 bases, with 9 bases of the junction left unmatched. As DNA, the CDR3 is TGTGCCACCAGCAGAGGTACCGGGACAGGGTATGACGAGCAGTACTTC. Encoded protein: CATSRGTGTGYDEQYF.

This clone was counted once. The chain joins TRBV18 to TRBJ2-5; D possibly corresponds to TRBD1 (6 bases). The V end lost 5 bases, the J end lost 9 bases, and 19 bases lay between the germline ends. Germline CDR1 reads KGHSH; CDR2 reads LQKENI. This CDR3 is 14 amino acids long. CDR3 in amino acids: CASSLRAGDTAQYF. The CDR3 DNA sequence: TGTGCCAGCTCATTGAGAGCCGGGGACACGGCCCAGTACTTC.

A word on this clone: This CDR3 is also generated by other DNA sequences in the sample. The chain has TRBV30 and TRBJ1-2; D is ambiguous. This CDR3 region has 13 residues. V was cut by 3 bases and J by 0 bases, with 8 bases left in between. The germline V gene encodes CDR1 GTSNPN and CDR2 SVGIG (reference sequence). The DNA of the CDR3 is TGTGCCTGGAGCAGGCAGGCTAACTATGGCTACACCTTC. Translation: CAWSRQANYGYTF.

This chain uses TRBV19 with TRBJ2-6, with D perhaps TRBD1 (6 bases). Trimming stripped 6 bases from V and 0 bases from J, with 6 bases between. There are 14 residues in the CDR3. Looked up from germline, CDR1 is LNHDA and CDR2 is SQIVND (reference sequence). This CDR3 is CASRDSSGANVLTF. The CDR3 region has the DNA TGTGCCAGTAGGGACAGCTCTGGGGCCAACGTCCTGACTTTC.

The rearrangement uses TRBV27 and TRBJ1-2; TRBD1 might be the D (5 bases). Trimming cost V 3 bases and J 3 bases, with 8 bases left between them. CDR3 length: 13 residues. Per germline, CDR1 MNHEY and CDR2 SMNVEV (reference sequence). The CDR3 reads CASSFGRDYGYTF. The CDR3 region has the DNA TGTGCCAGCAGTTTCGGCAGGGACTATGGCTACACCTTC.